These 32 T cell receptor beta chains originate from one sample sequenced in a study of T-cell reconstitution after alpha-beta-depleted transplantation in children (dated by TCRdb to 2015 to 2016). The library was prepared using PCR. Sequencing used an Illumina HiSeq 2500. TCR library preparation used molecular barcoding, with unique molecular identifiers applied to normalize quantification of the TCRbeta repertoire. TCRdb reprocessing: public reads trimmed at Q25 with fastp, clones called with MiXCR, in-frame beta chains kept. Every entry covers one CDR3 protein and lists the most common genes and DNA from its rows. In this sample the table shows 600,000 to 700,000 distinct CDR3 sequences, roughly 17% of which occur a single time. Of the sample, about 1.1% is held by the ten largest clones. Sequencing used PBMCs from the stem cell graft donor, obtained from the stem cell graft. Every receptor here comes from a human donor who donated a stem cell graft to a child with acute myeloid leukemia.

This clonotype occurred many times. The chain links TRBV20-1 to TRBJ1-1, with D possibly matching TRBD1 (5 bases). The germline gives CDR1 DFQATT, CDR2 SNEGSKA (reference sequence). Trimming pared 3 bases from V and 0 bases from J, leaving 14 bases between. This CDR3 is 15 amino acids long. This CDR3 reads CSASSLRGLNTEAFF. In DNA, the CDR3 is TGCAGTGCTAGCTCGTTGAGGGGACTGAACACTGAAGCTTTCTTT.

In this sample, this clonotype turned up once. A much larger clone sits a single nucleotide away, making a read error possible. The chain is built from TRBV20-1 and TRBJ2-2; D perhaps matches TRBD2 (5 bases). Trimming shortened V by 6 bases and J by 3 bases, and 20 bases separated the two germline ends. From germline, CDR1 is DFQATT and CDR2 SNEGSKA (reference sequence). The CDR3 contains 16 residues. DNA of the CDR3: TGCAGTGCCCAGATTCCGGGGTGGCCGGACACCGGGGAGCTGTTTTTT. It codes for CSAQIPGWPDTGELFF.

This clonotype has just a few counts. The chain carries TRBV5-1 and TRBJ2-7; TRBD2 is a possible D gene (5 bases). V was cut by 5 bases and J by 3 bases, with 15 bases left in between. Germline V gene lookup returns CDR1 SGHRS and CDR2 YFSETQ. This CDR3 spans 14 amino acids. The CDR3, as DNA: TGCGCCAGCAGAGTCGGAGGAGGAGTCTACGAGCAGTACTTC. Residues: CASRVGGGVYEQYF.

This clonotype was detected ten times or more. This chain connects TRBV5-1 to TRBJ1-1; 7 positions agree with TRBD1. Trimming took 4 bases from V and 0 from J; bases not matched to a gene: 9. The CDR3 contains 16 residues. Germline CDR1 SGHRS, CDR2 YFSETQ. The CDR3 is CASSLPTGTVNTEAFF. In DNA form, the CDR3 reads TGCGCCAGCAGCCTCCCGACCGGGACAGTGAACACTGAAGCTTTCTTT.

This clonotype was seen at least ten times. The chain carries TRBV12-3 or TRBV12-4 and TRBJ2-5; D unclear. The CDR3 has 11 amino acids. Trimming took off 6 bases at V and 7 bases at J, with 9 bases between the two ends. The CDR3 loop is CASRKERTQYF. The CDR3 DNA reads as TGTGCCAGCAGGAAAGAGCGGACCCAGTACTTC.

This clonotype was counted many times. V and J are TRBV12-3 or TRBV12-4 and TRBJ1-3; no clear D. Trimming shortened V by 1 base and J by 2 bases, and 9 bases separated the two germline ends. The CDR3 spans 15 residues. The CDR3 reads CASSLDGSAGNTIYF. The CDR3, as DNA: TGTGCCAGCAGTTTAGATGGTTCCGCTGGAAACACCATATATTTT.

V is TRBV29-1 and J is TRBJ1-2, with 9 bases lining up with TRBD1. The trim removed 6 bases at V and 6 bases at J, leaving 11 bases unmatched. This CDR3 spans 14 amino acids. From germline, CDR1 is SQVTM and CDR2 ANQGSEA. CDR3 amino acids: CSVKPGQGGHGYTF. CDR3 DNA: TGCAGCGTCAAGCCGGGACAGGGCGGGCATGGCTACACCTTC.

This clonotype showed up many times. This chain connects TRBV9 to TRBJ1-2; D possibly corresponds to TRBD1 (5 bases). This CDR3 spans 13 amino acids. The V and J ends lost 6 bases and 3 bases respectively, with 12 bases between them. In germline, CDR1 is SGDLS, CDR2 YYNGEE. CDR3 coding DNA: TGTGCCAGCACCCTCGGGACGGACTATGGCTACACCTTC. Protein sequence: CASTLGTDYGYTF.

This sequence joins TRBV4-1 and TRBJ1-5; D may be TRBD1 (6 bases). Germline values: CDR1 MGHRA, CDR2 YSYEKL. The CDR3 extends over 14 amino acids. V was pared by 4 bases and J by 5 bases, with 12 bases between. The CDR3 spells CASSPGVDYQPQHF. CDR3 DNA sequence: TGCGCCAGCAGCCCAGGGGTTGACTATCAGCCCCAGCATTTT.

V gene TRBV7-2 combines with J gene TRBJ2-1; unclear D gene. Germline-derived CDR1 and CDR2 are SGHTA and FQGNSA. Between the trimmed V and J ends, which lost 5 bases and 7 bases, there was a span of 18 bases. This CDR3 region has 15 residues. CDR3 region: CASSPFMGAGNEQFF. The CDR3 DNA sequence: TGTGCCAGCAGCCCCTTCATGGGTGCCGGGAATGAGCAGTTCTTC.

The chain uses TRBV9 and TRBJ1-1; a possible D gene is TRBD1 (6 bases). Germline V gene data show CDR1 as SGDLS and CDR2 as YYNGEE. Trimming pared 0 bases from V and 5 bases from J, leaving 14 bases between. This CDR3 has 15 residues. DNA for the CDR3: TGTGCCAGCAGCGTAGGGGGGGGCTGGGAGACTGAAGCTTTCTTT. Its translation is CASSVGGGWETEAFF.

The CDR3 nucleotides are TGTGCCAGCAGTATCAATAGCAATCAGCCCCAGCATTTT. Its translation: CASSINSNQPQHF. The chain joins TRBV27 to TRBJ1-5, with unresolved D. The CDR3 is 13 residues long. Germline V gene lookup returns CDR1 MNHEY and CDR2 SMNVEV (reference sequence). V shed 5 bases and J shed 0 bases, with 5 bases lying between them.

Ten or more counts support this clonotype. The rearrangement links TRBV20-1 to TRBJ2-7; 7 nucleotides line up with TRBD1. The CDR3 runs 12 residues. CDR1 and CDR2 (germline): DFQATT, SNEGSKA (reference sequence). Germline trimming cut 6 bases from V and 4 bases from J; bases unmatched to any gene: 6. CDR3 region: CSARQGSYEQYF. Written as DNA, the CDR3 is TGCAGTGCGAGACAGGGTTCGTACGAGCAGTACTTC.

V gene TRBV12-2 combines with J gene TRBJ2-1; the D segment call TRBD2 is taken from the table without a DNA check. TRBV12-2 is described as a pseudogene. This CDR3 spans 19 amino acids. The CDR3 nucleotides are TGTGCAAGTCGCCCAGACGAGGTAGCGGGGGGGTACTCCTACAATGAGCAGTTCTTC. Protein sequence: CASRPDEVAGGYSYNEQFF.

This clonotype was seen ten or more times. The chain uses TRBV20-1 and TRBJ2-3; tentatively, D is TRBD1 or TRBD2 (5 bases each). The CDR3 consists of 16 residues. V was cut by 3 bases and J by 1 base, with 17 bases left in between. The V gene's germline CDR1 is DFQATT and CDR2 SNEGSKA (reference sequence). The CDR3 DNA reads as TGCAGTGCTAGTCTCGCAGCCATGGGGGGCACAGATACGCAGTATTTT. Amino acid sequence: CSASLAAMGGTDTQYF.

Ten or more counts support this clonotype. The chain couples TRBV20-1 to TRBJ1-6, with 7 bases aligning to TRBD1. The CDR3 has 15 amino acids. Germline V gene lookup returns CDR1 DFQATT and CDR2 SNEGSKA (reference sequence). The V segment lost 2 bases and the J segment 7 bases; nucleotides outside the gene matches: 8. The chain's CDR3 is CSARPITGANSPLHF. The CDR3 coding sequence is TGCAGTGCTAGACCCATAACAGGGGCAAATTCACCCCTCCACTTT.

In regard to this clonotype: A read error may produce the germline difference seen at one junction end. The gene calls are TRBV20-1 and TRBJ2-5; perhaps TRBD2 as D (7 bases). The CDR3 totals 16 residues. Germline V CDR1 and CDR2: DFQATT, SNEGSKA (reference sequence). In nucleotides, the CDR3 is TGCTGTGCTAGAGAGACTCCGCGGGGGCTGGTAGAGACCCAGTACTTC. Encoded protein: CCARETPRGLVETQYF.

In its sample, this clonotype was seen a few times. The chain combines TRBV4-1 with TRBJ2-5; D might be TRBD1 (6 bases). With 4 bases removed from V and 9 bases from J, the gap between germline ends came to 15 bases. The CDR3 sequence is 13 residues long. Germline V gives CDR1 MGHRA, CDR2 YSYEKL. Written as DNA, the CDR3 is TGCGCCAGCAGCCTTGGGGTACAGGGTGCCCAGTACTTC. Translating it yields CASSLGVQGAQYF.

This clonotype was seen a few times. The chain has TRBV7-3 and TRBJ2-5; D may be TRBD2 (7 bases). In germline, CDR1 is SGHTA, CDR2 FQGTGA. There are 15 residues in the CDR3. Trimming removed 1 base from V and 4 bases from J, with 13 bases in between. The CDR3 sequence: CASSLRGGEGETQYF. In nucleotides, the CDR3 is TGTGCCAGCAGCTTAAGAGGGGGGGAAGGAGAGACCCAGTACTTC.

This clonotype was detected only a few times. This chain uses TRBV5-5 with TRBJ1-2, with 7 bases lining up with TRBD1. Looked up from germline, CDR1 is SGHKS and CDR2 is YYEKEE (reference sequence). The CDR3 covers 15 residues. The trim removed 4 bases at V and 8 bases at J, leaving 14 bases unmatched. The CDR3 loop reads CASSPYDRVESGYTF. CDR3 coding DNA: TGTGCCAGCAGCCCTTACGACAGGGTTGAGAGCGGCTACACCTTC.

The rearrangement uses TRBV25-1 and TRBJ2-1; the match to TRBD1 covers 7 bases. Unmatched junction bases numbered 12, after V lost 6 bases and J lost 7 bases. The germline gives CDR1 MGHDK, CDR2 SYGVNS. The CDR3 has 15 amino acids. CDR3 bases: TGTGCCAGCAGCCCGAGACAGGGTGTTTTGAATGAGCAGTTCTTC. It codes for CASSPRQGVLNEQFF.

Here the CDR3 reads CASSLAPTGLSGANVLTF. DNA for the CDR3: TGTGCCAGCAGCTTAGCCCCGACAGGTCTCTCTGGGGCCAACGTCCTGACTTTC. The chain has TRBV7-2 and TRBJ2-6, with TRBD1 as a possible D gene (6 bases). V lost 0 bases and J 0 bases, leaving 12 bases between the germline ends. The germline CDR1 and CDR2 sequences are SGHTA and FQGNSA. The CDR3 sequence is 18 residues long.

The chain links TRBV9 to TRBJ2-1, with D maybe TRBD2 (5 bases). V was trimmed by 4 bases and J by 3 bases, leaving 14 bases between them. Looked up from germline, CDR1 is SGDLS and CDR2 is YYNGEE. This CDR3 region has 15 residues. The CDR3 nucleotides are TGTGCCAGCAGCCCAGAGGGCGGAGACTACAATGAGCAGTTCTTC. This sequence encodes CASSPEGGDYNEQFF. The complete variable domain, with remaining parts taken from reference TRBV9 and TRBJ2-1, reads DSGVTQTPKHLITATGQRVTLRCSPRSGDLSVYWYQQSLDQGLQFLIQYYNGEERAKGNILERFSAQQFPDLHSELNLSSLELGDSALYFCASSPEGGDYNEQFFGPGTRLTVL.

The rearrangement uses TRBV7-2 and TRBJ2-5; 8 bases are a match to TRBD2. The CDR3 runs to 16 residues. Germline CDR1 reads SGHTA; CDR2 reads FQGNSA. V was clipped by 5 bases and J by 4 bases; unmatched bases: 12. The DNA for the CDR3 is TGTGCCAGCAGCCAAGGACTAGCTGCCGTCAGAGAGACCCAGTACTTC. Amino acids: CASSQGLAAVRETQYF.

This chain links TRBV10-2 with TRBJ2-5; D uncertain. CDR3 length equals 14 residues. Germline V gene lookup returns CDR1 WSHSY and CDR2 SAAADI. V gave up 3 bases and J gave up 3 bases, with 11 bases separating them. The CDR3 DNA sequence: TGCGCCAGCAGTGATCTTTCGGAAAAAGAGACCCAGTACTTC. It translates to CASSDLSEKETQYF.

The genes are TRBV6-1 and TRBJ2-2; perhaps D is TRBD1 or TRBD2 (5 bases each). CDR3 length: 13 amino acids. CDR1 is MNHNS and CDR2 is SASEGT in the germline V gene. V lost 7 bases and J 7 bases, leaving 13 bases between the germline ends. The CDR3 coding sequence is TGTGCCAGCAACGGGGCCCGGGGCGGGGAGCTGTTTTTT. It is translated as CASNGARGGELFF.

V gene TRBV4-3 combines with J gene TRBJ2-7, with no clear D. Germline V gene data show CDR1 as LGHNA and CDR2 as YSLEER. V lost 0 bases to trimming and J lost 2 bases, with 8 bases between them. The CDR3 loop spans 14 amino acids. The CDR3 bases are TGCGCCAGCAGCCAAGAAGAGGAGACCTACGAGCAGTACTTC. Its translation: CASSQEEETYEQYF.

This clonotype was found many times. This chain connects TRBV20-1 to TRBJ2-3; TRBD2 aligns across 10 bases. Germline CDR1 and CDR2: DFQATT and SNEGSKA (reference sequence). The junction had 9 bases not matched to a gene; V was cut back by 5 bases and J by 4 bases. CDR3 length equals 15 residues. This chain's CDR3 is CSAFFGLADPDTQYF. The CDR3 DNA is TGCAGTGCTTTTTTTGGACTAGCGGACCCAGATACGCAGTATTTT.

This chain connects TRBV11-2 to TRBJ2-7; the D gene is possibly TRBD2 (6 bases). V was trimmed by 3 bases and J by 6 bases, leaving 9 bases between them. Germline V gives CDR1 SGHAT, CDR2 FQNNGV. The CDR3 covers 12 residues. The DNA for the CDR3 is TGTGCCAGCAGCTTGGGAGGAGTCGAGCAGTACGTC. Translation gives CASSLGGVEQYV.

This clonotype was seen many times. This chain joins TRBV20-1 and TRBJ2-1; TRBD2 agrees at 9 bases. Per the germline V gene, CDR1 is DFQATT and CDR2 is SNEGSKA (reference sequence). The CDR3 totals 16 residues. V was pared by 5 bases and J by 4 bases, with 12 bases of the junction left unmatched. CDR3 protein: CSAFRGPRGGYNEQFF. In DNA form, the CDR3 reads TGCAGTGCTTTCAGAGGCCCGCGGGGGGGTTACAATGAGCAGTTCTTC.

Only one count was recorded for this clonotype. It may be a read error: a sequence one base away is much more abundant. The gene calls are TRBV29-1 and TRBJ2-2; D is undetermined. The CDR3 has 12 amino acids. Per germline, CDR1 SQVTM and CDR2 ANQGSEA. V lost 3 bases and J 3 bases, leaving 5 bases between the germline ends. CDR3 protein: CSVDRYTGELFF. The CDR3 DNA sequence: TGCAGCGTTGATCGGTACACCGGGGAGCTGTTTTTT.

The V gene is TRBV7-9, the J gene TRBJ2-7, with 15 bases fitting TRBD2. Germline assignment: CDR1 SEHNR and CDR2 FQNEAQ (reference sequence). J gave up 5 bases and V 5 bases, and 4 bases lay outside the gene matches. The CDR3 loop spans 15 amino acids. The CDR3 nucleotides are TGTGCCAGCAGCCGGGGACTAGCGGGAGGCCACGAGCAGTACTTC. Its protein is CASSRGLAGGHEQYF.